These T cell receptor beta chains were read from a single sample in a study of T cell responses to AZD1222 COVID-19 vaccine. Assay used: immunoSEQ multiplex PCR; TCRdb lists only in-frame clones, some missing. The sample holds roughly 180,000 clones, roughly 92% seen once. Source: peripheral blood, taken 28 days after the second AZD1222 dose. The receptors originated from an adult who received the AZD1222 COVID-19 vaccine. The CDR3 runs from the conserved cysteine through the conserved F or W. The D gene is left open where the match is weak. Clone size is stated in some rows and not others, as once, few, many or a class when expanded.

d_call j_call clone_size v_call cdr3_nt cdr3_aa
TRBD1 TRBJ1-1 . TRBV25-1 TGTGCCAGCAGTCGCCGGGGGACAGCCGCTGAAGCTTTCTTT CASSRRGTAAEAFF
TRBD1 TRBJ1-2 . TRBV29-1 TGCAGCGTGGGGGACAGGGGAAGCTATGGCTACACCTTC CSVGDRGSYGYTF
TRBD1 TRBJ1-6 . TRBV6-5 TGTGCCAGCCGAGACAGGGCGGATTCACCCCTCCACTTT CASRDRADSPLHF
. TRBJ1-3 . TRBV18 TGTGCCAGCTCACCACCGTCCGCCAGGAGTCTGGGAGGGGGAAACACCATATATTTT CASSPPSARSLGGGNTIYF
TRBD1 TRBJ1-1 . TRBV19 TGTGCCAGTAGTATCTACACAGGGGCGAACACTGAAGCTTTCTTT CASSIYTGANTEAFF
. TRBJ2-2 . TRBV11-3 TGTGCCAGTAAGAACACCGGGGAGCTGTTTTTT CASKNTGELFF
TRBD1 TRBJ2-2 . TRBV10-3 TGTGTCATCAGTAACCCGGACAGGGAACGAGACACCGGGGAGCTGTTTTTT CVISNPDRERDTGELFF
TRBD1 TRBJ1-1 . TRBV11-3 TGTGCCAGCAGCCCACGGGACAGGGGAAACACTGAAGCTTTCTTT CASSPRDRGNTEAFF
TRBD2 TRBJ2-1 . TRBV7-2 TGTGCCAGCAGCTTAGCGGGAGGGGCCTACAATGAGCAGTTCTTC CASSLAGGAYNEQFF
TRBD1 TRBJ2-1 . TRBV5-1 TGCGCCAGCAGCTTGGGACCCACAGGGGCCTACAATGAGCAGTTCTTC CASSLGPTGAYNEQFF
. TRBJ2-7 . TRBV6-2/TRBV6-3 TGTGCCAGCAGTTACTCCCCCGGCGAGCAGTACTTC CASSYSPGEQYF
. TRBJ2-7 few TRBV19 TGTGCCAGTAGTCCCTCCGATGGGTCTTCCTACGAGCAGTACTTC CASSPSDGSSYEQYF
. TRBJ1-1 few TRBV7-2 TGTGCCAGCAGCTCACAGATCAGGGAGAACACTGAAGCTTTCTTT CASSSQIRENTEAFF
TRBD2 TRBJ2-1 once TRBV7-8 TGTGCCAGCAGCTTACCCCAACCCTCCACTAGCGGGGGGCCCTCATACAATGAGCAGTTCTTC CASSLPQPSTSGGPSYNEQFF
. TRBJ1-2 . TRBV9 TGTGCCAGCAGCGACGGGATACTTAACTATGGCTACACCTTC CASSDGILNYGYTF
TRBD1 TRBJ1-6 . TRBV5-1 TGCGCCAGCAGCTCCCAGGCAGGGGGTAGTTCACCCCTCCACTTT CASSSQAGGSSPLHF
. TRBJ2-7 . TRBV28 TGTGCCAGCAGTTTGCCGTTGGCACCCTACGAGCAGTACTTC CASSLPLAPYEQYF
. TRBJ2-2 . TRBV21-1 TGTGCCAGCAGGGAAGACAGATACGCGAACACCGGGGAGCTGTTTTTT CASREDRYANTGELFF
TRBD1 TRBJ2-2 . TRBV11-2 TGTGCCAGCAGCCTCCGTGGACAGGGGCATCCGAACACCGGGGAGCTGTTTTTT CASSLRGQGHPNTGELFF
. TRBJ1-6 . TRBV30 TGTGCCTGGATGGAAGTGAGTTCCGCTAATTCACCCCTCCACTTT CAWMEVSSANSPLHF
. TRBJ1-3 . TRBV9 TGTGCCAGCAGCGTAAGCGGCAGGGTTGCCGGAAACACCATATATTTT CASSVSGRVAGNTIYF